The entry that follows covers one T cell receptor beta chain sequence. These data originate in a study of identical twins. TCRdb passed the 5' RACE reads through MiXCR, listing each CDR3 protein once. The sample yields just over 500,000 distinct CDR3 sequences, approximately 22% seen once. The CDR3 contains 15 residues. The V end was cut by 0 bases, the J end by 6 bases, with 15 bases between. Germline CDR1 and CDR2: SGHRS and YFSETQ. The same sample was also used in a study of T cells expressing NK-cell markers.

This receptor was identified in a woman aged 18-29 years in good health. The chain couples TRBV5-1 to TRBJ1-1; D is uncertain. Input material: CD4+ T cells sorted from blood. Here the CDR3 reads CASSLAIGNVAEAFF. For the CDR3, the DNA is TGCGCCAGCAGCTTGGCCATAGGAAATGTGGCTGAAGCTTTCTTT.